The present T cell receptor (beta chain) was sequenced within a study of T cells in Graves' hyperthyroidism and ophthalmopathy. The study, taken as a whole, reports: Ophthalmopathy got predicted by the model a median roughly six months before its onset.

Comment on this clonotype: Its antigen is as yet unknown.

J lost 8 bases, V lost 4 bases, and 5 bases had no gene match. The V gene's germline CDR1 is SGHRS and CDR2 YFSETQ. The CDR3 loop spans 15 amino acids. Ophthalmopathy patients had moderate-to-severe active disease, CAS ≥3, NOSPECS ≥4, and disease duration under 3 months. Amplification targeted TCR beta CDR3 regions from RNA transcripts. The TCR CDR3 first-round RT-PCR relied on the HTBI primer set. TCRdb ran MiXCR on the multiplex PCR reads and lists one entry per CDR3 protein. The sample has 600,000 to 650,000 distinct CDR3 sequences, less than 25% seen once; the top ten hold around a third. The origin of this receptor is a man between 25 and 39 years old with Graves' ophthalmopathy. The gene calls are TRBV5-1 and TRBJ2-1; 14 bases agree with TRBD2. Input material: blood. CDR3 coding DNA: TGCGCCAGCAGCGGGACTAGCGGGAGTGGGTATGAGCAGTTCTTC. Its protein is CASSGTSGSGYEQFF. The whole variable domain, remainder taken from reference TRBV5-1 and TRBJ2-1, is KAGVTQTPRYLIKTRGQQVTLSCSPISGHRSVSWYQQTPGQGLQFLFEYFSETQRNKGNFPGRFSGRQFSNSRSEMNVSTLELGDSALYLCASSGTSGSGYEQFFGPGTRLTVL.